These T cell receptor beta chains were read from a single sample in a study of T cell responses to AZD1222 COVID-19 vaccine. Profiled with immunoSEQ multiplex PCR; TCRdb holds only in-frame clones, not every one. The top ten clones hold less than 4.5% of a sample with some 150,000 clones, around 92% of them seen once. Sequenced material: peripheral blood, taken on day 0 of MenACWY control vaccination. These receptors all come from an adult in good health. Both conserved end residues are part of each CDR3. Fields, in order: D gene, clone size, V gene, J gene, CDR3 DNA, CDR3 protein. D genes are given only for firm matches. Size is omitted from some rows. Given values are once, few, many or a class for expanded clones.

NA	NA	TRBV7-8	TRBJ2-1	TGTGCCAGCAGCTTAGTGTCCCGTAACAATGAGCAGTTCTTC	CASSLVSRNNEQFF
TRBD1	NA	TRBV6-5	TRBJ1-1	TGTGCCAGCAGTTACAGACAGGGATCGAACACTGAAGCTTTCTTT	CASSYRQGSNTEAFF
TRBD1	NA	TRBV28	TRBJ2-5	TGTGCCAGCAGTTTATCTGGACAGGGGTTGGGGGAGACCCAGTACTTC	CASSLSGQGLGETQYF
NA	NA	TRBV11-2	TRBJ2-5	TGTGCCAGCAAGACGGGTTTCCTCGAAGAGACCCAGTACTTC	CASKTGFLEETQYF
NA	NA	TRBV11-2	TRBJ1-2	TGTGCCAGCAGCCCGTGGGGGGGGCCTAACTATGGCTACACCTTC	CASSPWGGPNYGYTF
TRBD2	NA	TRBV15	TRBJ2-1	TGTGCCACCAGGCCGGGAGGGCCTTACAATGAGCAGTTCTTC	CATRPGGPYNEQFF
TRBD1	NA	TRBV7-2	TRBJ2-5	TGTGCCAGCAGCCAGGGGGCCCCAGGGAGGCTGGGGGAGACCCAGTACTTC	CASSQGAPGRLGETQYF
NA	few	TRBV14	TRBJ1-4	TGTGCCAGCAGCCAAGTGGGGGCCAATAATGAAAAACTGTTTTTT	CASSQVGANNEKLFF
NA	NA	TRBV10-3	TRBJ1-6	TGTGCCATCAGATGGGAAGATAATTCACCCCTCCACTTT	CAIRWEDNSPLHF
NA	few	TRBV5-4	TRBJ1-1	TGTGCCAGCAGCGTTGGAGTCATGAACACTGAAGCTTTCTTT	CASSVGVMNTEAFF
TRBD1	NA	TRBV6-5	TRBJ1-4	TGTGCCACCCCGGGACAGGGAGGAGAAAAACTGTTTTTT	CATPGQGGEKLFF
NA	NA	TRBV27	TRBJ1-1	TGTGCCAGCAGTTTAGGGGCCCTAATGAACACTGAAGCTTTCTTT	CASSLGALMNTEAFF
NA	NA	TRBV9	TRBJ2-5	TGTGCCAGCAGCGTACAGGGTGAAGAGACCCAGTACTTC	CASSVQGEETQYF